This T cell receptor (beta chain) was retrieved from a study of blood T cell repertoires in COVID-19. V dropped 3 bases and J dropped 7 bases, with 10 bases sitting between them. Germline-derived CDR1 and CDR2 are ENHRY and SYGVKD. The CDR3 covers 13 residues. TCRdb's table, derived via immunoSEQ multiplex PCR, lists solely in-frame clones and lacks some. The table lists about 380,000 clones, roughly 91% of them singletons. Ages ranged from roughly 18 to 100 years, with residence in under 25 US areas. Donors in Cohort 3 counted as recovered after two negative PCRs, clearance, or symptom resolution. This TCR derives from a young woman who had recovered from COVID-19. This rearrangement joins TRBV10-3 to TRBJ2-1, with D maybe TRBD1 (5 bases). The source material was PBMCs or T cells enriched from blood (not recorded which). CDR3 sequence reads: CAISDQGWNEQFF. The CDR3 DNA sequence: TGTGCCATCAGTGACCAGGGCTGGAATGAGCAGTTCTTC.